This entry is about one TCR beta chain. It lacks a known antigen. It has no much larger one-base neighbor in the sample; base qualities were not kept. The germline V gene provides CDR1 SGDLS and CDR2 YYNGEE. Unmatched junction bases come to 4, with V trimmed by 0 bases and J by 4 bases. Taken from cysteine to phenylalanine, the CDR3 has 15 residues. Of all the DNA, just the CDR3 is kept, 45 bases in frame from base 1. The record originates from a study of cytomegalovirus exposure and HLA in healthy donors (dated by TCRdb to between 2016 and 2019). Regarding the research as a whole: An earlier analysis of approximately 640 of the donors reported roughly 300 Gb of sequence data and roughly 100 million unique TCR beta sequences from 150 million to 200 million T cells. An early release that covered around 590 HLA-typed donors contained approximately 300 gigabases of sequencing data and about 93 million unique TCR sequences. Among the approximately 430 genotyped donors, about 83% belonged to the genetic ancestry cluster associated with self-reported Caucasian donors. The study aimed to test whether signatures of past pathogen exposure could be identified by cataloging public T cell receptors. The T cell repertoires of 700 or so subjects were profiled by immunosequencing and related to cytomegalovirus serostatus. Besides the first cohort of some 670 subjects, a separate validation cohort made up of 120 different subjects was used. To predict cytomegalovirus infection status, the study combined high-throughput TCR immunosequencing, statistical association of individual TCRs with disease status, and machine learning. To study patterns of TCR occurrence, a later analysis re-analyzed previously published TCR beta repertoires from more than 550 donors and added high-resolution HLA genotyping. The later analysis used no new phenotypic data to find candidate immune exposures, relying instead on TCR beta sequences and their occurrence across donors. In an earlier analysis of 550 to 700 of the donors, high-throughput TCR beta sequencing was used to judge whether each TCR beta V gene segment behaved as functional or pseudogenic. Donor age, sex, ethnicity and CMV serostatus were compiled together with the repertoire data. In a later genetic analysis, genome-wide SNP genotypes for about three fifths of the roughly 670 donors were used, and that subset was treated as a discovery cohort. All discovery cohort repertoires had been generated using a single sequencing platform. HLA typing included class I and class II loci at four-digit resolution. The number of donors typed differed by locus, with roughly 629-640 for A, B, C, DRB1 and DQB1, around 560 for DQA1, 600 to 610 for DPA1, and about 450 for DPB1. Several DR-DQ haplotypes were handled as single units for association and clustering because linkage in the cohort was strong. Among some 400 genotyped donors of the cohort, an average of roughly 230,000 unique TCR beta nucleotide sequences was sequenced per donor, of which 15% to 20% were non-productive.

The cohort comprised fewer than 700 healthy bone marrow donors. At the time of sampling, all cohort members were nominally healthy, though unrecorded immune exposures were likely present. The donor was CMV seropositive and belonged to the group of some 290 seropositive cohort members. Each donor provided a peripheral blood sample, and peripheral blood mononuclear cells were used for TCR beta sequencing. The Qiagen DNeasy Blood Extraction Kit was used to extract genomic DNA from the blood cell samples. What the work shows at the level of the full study, not this receptor alone: An association between a missense DCLRE1C variant and V-gene and J-gene trimming of TCR beta chains was found in a later genetic analysis and replicated in an independent cohort. Some IMGT-functional V segments, including TRBV6-2 and TRBV6-3, could not be distinguished by the 87-base-pair reads and were therefore excluded. A few of the identified cytomegalovirus-associated TCR beta chains were confirmed in vitro to be specific for cytomegalovirus antigens. The presence/absence analyses assumed that sequencing depth was roughly uniform across donors, and that assumption may not be true. In this cohort, only TCR beta chains were sequenced, and detectable features were limited by the absence of alpha or paired-chain data. Because some donors lacked HLA typing at each locus, the association tests relied only on the typed subset. The earlier analysis of around 600 of the donors excluded seventeen rarely observed V segments, including chromosome 9 orphons, because counts were too low. Correlated functional status among segregating V segments might be attributable to linkage disequilibrium, but an unknown experimental factor could not be ruled out. At a false discovery rate of 0.05, a later analysis linked 15,000 to 20,000 TCR beta sequences to specific HLA alleles. A group of highly shared sequence variants was considered likely to be a technical artifact of the sequencing pipeline. A further reported finding was that TCR beta sequences accurately predicted the HLA-A and HLA-B alleles for most subjects in the first cohort. Broadly in line with IMGT annotations, most TCR beta V segments showed up in productive rearrangements about 87% or about 30% of the time in an earlier analysis of around 600 of the donors. Across donors, most TCR sequences were observed very rarely, whereas some public TCRs were present in many individuals. In a later analysis, HLA-associated TCR beta chains showed more clonal expansion and lower generation probabilities than non-associated chains that were equally common. According to a later analysis, parvovirus B19, influenza, CMV and Epstein-Barr virus appeared linked to several top co-occurrence clusters. In the study, some 160 TCR beta chains were listed as associated with cytomegalovirus. According to a later genetic analysis, donors in an Asian-associated ancestry cluster had fewer N-insertions in productive TCRs than the roughly 700-donor mean. It was suggested by the authors that the approach could potentially be generalized to other disease states and immunological phenotypes. CMV serostatus was the only immune exposure information available for the cohort. Cytomegalovirus status was reported to be diagnosed by the classifier with high specificity and sensitivity in both the original and validation cohorts. In a later analysis, the rate of TCR association differed among HLA loci, with DRB1 alleles having the most associated TCRs and HLA-C alleles having the fewest. A later analysis found that most CMV-associated TCR beta chains appeared HLA-restricted, with HLA associations seemingly driven largely by CMV exposure. When HLA alleles, especially DR and DQ, strongly co-occurred, attributing TCR associations to individual alleles was difficult.

The library was built by means of the immunoSEQ multiplex PCR assay. For the multiplex PCR, a mixture combining 60 forward primers for TCR Vbeta segments and 13 reverse primers for TCR Jbeta segments was used. Amplification of the CDR3 region of rearranged TCR beta genes was performed with a multiplex PCR assay on genomic DNA. Amplified TCR beta libraries were sequenced as 87-base-pair reads on the Illumina HiSeq System. In the source study's methods: A later analysis tallied about 77 million unique TCR beta chains across the 666 repertoires, and about 12 million of those chains were shared by two or more donors. Raw reads were error-corrected and collapsed into unique sequences by a nearest-neighbor algorithm in which closely related sequences were merged to remove PCR and sequencing errors. CDR3 sequences were aligned to IMGT reference sequences to assign V, D and J gene segments. For a sequence to be retained, at least a six-nucleotide match to both a V gene segment and a J gene segment was required. Rearrangements were called productive when the CDR3 lacked stop codons and stayed in frame with V and J; all others were non-productive. CDR3 was defined according to IMGT convention as the region running from the second conserved V-encoded cysteine to the conserved J-encoded phenylalanine. The earlier analysis of approximately 500 of the donors excluded sequences that lacked an unambiguous match to a single V gene segment. In an earlier analysis of approximately 550 of the donors, V segments were called functional above 56.7% productive rearrangements and were called segregating when the between-donor standard deviation exceeded 5%. A statistical classification framework was developed to diagnose cytomegalovirus status using the catalog of TCR beta chain sequences. V and J gene assignment, in a later analysis, came from comparing TCR nucleotide sequences with IMGT/GENE-DB human TR gene sequences. Using the TCRdist pipeline, a later analysis assigned CDR3 sequences along with most-parsimonious VDJ recombination scenarios. In a later analysis, each TCR beta chain was defined by its CDR3 amino acid sequence together with its V-gene family, and reads lacking a unique V-gene family were excluded. To address suspected cross-contamination and a sequencing artifact, a later analysis removed several hundred highly shared, low-generation-probability nucleotide sequences. In a later analysis, a clonal expansion index was calculated for each public chain from normalized within-repertoire ranks of inferred template counts. A later analysis computed generation probabilities with a VDJ recombination model fitted to out-of-frame rearrangements, and checked the results against IGoR. In a later analysis, TCR-TCR, TCR-HLA and TCR-CMV co-occurrence was scored with hypergeometric tests, and a repertoire-size bias correction was applied to TCR pairs. To estimate false discovery rates, a later analysis permuted the HLA or CMV assignments 20 times. A later analysis grouped co-occurring TCRs with DBSCAN, adding TCRdist sequence similarity when clustering within HLA-allele-positive subsets. Co-occurrence clustering excluded repertoires with fewer than 30,000 or more than 120,000 public chains, plus five with anomalous nucleotide sharing. This is the immuneACCESS table as TCRdb keeps it, with only in-frame sequences that have V and J called. A part of the clones is gone; compared with another copy, unresolved V genes explain less than half, and the rest is unexplained. The DNA was the basis for D and trimming; V, J and clone size are from that table. The sample yields about 190,000 clones; about four fifths were counted once. The ten largest clones capture about 5.6% of the sample.

The V and J genes are TRBV9 and TRBJ2-1, with 7 bases aligning to TRBD2. The receptor was isolated from a woman in her 30s in good health and CMV-seropositive. The sample was PBMCs. The CDR3 sequence is CASSVGMGGYNEQFF. Here is the DNA: TGTGCCAGCAGCGTAGGTATGGGGGGGTACAATGAGCAGTTCTTC.